Below, 18 T cell receptor beta chains from the same sample are listed, as sequenced in a study of blood T cell repertoires in COVID-19. The table came from immunoSEQ multiplex PCR; TCRdb's copy has only in-frame clones and leaves some out. The table includes just under 80,000 clones, roughly 80% detected once. The sequencing input was peripheral blood. These receptors originate from a woman aged 70 to 79 with acute or convalescent COVID-19.

This clone appeared a few times. This chain uses TRBV5-1 with TRBJ1-4; TRBD1 might be the D (6 bases). There are 15 residues in the CDR3. V dropped 7 bases and J dropped 7 bases, with 20 bases sitting between them. Germline CDR1 reads SGHRS; CDR2 reads YFSETQ. The CDR3 loop is CASAKNRVLGEKLFF. Written as DNA, the CDR3 is TGCGCCAGCGCTAAGAACAGGGTTTTGGGTGAAAAACTGTTTTTT.

The gene calls are TRBV29-1 and TRBJ2-7; unclear D gene. V shed 1 base and J shed 0 bases, with 4 bases lying between them. The CDR3 totals 12 residues. Germline V lookup: CDR1 SQVTM, CDR2 ANQGSEA. This CDR3 is CSVEGSSYEQYF. The DNA for the CDR3 is TGCAGCGTTGAAGGTAGCTCCTACGAGCAGTACTTC.

The chain recombines TRBV18 with TRBJ2-7, with TRBD1 identical over 7 bases. Germline trimming cut 3 bases from V and 0 bases from J; bases unmatched to any gene: 2. Germline V gene data show CDR1 as KGHSH and CDR2 as LQKENI. This CDR3 has 14 residues. The CDR3 nucleotides read TGTGCCAGCTCACCTTCAGGGGGCTCCTACGAGCAGTACTTC. This sequence encodes CASSPSGGSYEQYF. Combining the CDR3 with reference TRBV18 and TRBJ2-7 gives the whole variable domain NAGVMQNPRHLVRRRGQEARLRCSPMKGHSHVYWYRQLPEEGLKFMVYLQKENIIDESGMPKERFSAEFPKEGPSILRIQQVVRGDSAAYFCASSPSGGSYEQYFGPGTRLTVT.

The chain has TRBV6-6 and TRBJ2-2, with 7 nucleotides matching TRBD1. V lost 6 bases, J lost 7 bases, and 8 bases stayed unmatched. Germline CDR1 reads MNHNY; CDR2 reads SVGAGI (reference sequence). CDR3 length equals 14 residues. The CDR3 DNA sequence: TGTGCCAGCAGCCAGTACAGGGGTAACGGGGAGCTGTTTTTT. This codes for CASSQYRGNGELFF.

The chain carries TRBV23-1 and TRBJ2-7; a weak D match, TRBD1 (7 bases). TRBV23-1 is classed as an ORF, of uncertain function. V was pared by 8 bases and J by 3 bases, with 23 bases between. The CDR3 totals 16 residues. The CDR3 bases are TGCGCCAGCGCTCAAATGGGGGGACAGCGGCTCTACGAGCAGTACTTC. Translation gives CASAQMGGQRLYEQYF.

V gene TRBV9 combines with J gene TRBJ1-5; D remains unclear. V gave up 0 bases and J gave up 3 bases, with 10 bases separating them. The CDR3 extends over 15 amino acids. CDR1 SGDLS and CDR2 YYNGEE come from the germline V gene. The CDR3 sequence is CASSVGLQHNQPQHF. The CDR3 coding sequence is TGTGCCAGCAGCGTAGGCTTACAGCACAATCAGCCCCAGCATTTT.

The V call is TRBV5-6, the J call TRBJ2-2, with TRBD2 matching 9 bases. After removal of 2 bases from V and 3 bases from J, the junction contained 8 bases not matched to a gene. This CDR3 contains 17 residues. Germline CDR1 SGHDT, CDR2 YYEEEE. The CDR3 reads CASSFSASGTYTGELFF. The CDR3 nucleotides are TGTGCCAGCAGCTTTTCGGCTAGCGGGACGTACACCGGGGAGCTGTTTTTT.

This chain connects TRBV12-3 or TRBV12-4 to TRBJ2-7; TRBD1 is a possible D gene (5 bases). The CDR3 is 13 amino acids. The V and J ends lost 7 bases and 2 bases respectively, with 12 bases between them. The CDR3: CASTSQATYEQYF. The CDR3 coding sequence is TGTGCCAGCACTTCACAGGCAACCTACGAGCAGTACTTC.

The rearrangement links TRBV11-2 to TRBJ2-7; 7 bases are a match to TRBD1. V lost 5 bases and J lost 2; bases outside the gene matches: 12. The CDR3 is 16 residues long. The germline V gene encodes CDR1 SGHAT and CDR2 FQNNGV. The CDR3: CASSPGDRVFAYEQYF. CDR3 bases: TGTGCCAGCAGCCCAGGGGACAGAGTTTTTGCCTACGAGCAGTACTTC.

The chain joins TRBV6-5 to TRBJ1-1; a weak D match, TRBD1 (5 bases). Trimming took 10 bases from V and 5 from J, leaving 20 bases between them. The CDR3 spans 14 residues. Germline CDR1 and CDR2: MNHEY and SVGAGI. The CDR3 DNA sequence: TGTGCCACCTACCCTACCCGGGGGGGGACTGAAGCTTTCTTT. Translated: CATYPTRGGTEAFF.

This clone was counted a few times. The V gene is TRBV6-5, the J gene TRBJ2-7; 9 nucleotides line up with TRBD1. The CDR3 runs 15 residues. Germline CDR1 reads MNHEY; CDR2 reads SVGAGI. J lost 3 bases, V lost 6 bases, and 9 bases had no gene match. The CDR3 DNA reads TGTGCCAGCAGAGCTCCCGACAGGGGGGTCTACGAGCAGTACTTC. Its protein is CASRAPDRGVYEQYF.

The chain is built from TRBV7-9 and TRBJ2-1, with D maybe TRBD2 (5 bases). The V gene's germline CDR1 is SEHNR and CDR2 FQNEAQ (reference sequence). The V gene lost 5 bases and the J gene lost 0 bases, with 11 bases spanning the gap. The CDR3 loop spans 15 amino acids. The CDR3 sequence is CASSGEGLSYNEQFF. CDR3 in DNA: TGTGCCAGCAGCGGTGAGGGCCTCTCCTACAATGAGCAGTTCTTC.

This clone was detected only a few times. The V gene is TRBV5-4, the J gene TRBJ2-7; 7 nucleotides line up with TRBD1. This CDR3 comprises 13 residues. CDR1 and CDR2 from the germline V gene are SGHNT and YYREEE (reference sequence). J gave up 1 base and V 5 bases, and 3 bases lay outside the gene matches. Here the CDR3 reads CASRPGQSYEQYF. Written as DNA, the CDR3 is TGTGCCAGCAGGCCGGGACAGTCCTACGAGCAGTACTTC.

The chain joins TRBV30 to TRBJ1-5; 8 bases are shared with TRBD1. Trimming cost V 2 bases and J 10 bases; bases outside gene matches: 10. There are 14 residues in the CDR3. Germline loops: CDR1 GTSNPN, CDR2 SVGIG (reference sequence). CDR3 sequence: CAWSRTGTLYPQHF. The CDR3 DNA reads TGTGCCTGGAGTCGGACAGGGACCCTATATCCCCAGCATTTT.

The chain has TRBV7-8 and TRBJ2-7, with 9 nucleotides matching TRBD1. CDR3 length: 16 amino acids. Germline lookup yields CDR1 SGHVS and CDR2 FQNEAQ. Losses at the gene ends were 3 bases for V and 6 bases for J; bases not matched to a gene: 12. The CDR3 loop is CASSFLDRGLYGEQYF. DNA for the CDR3: TGTGCCAGCAGCTTCCTGGACAGGGGCCTTTATGGCGAGCAGTACTTC.

V is TRBV30 and J is TRBJ2-3, with D hard to call. V lost 1 base, J lost 3 bases, and 5 bases lay in between. Germline V gives CDR1 GTSNPN, CDR2 SVGIG (reference sequence). This CDR3 is built from 12 residues. The CDR3 protein is CAWSELTDTQYF. CDR3 DNA sequence: TGTGCCTGGAGTGAGCTAACAGATACGCAGTATTTT.

The chain employs TRBV29-1 and TRBJ1-1; 12 bases are shared with TRBD1. CDR1 and CDR2 from the germline V gene are SQVTM and ANQGSEA. The CDR3 runs 15 residues. With V trimmed by 3 bases and J by 8 bases, 10 bases remained unmatched. CDR3 nucleotides: TGCAGCGTTGAGGGGACAGGGGGCGGTAGGGGCGAAGCTTTCTTT. It translates to CSVEGTGGGRGEAFF. Full variable domain (outside the CDR3, taken from reference TRBV29-1 and TRBJ1-1): SAVISQKPSRDICQRGTSLTIQCQVDSQVTMMFWYRQQPGQSLTLIATANQGSEATYESGFVIDKFPISRPNLTFSTLTVSNMSPEDSSIYLCSVEGTGGGRGEAFFGQGTRLTVV.

The chain uses TRBV28 and TRBJ2-7; D not resolved. Germline values: CDR1 MDHEN, CDR2 SYDVKM. V was trimmed by 4 bases and J by 0 bases, leaving 19 bases between them. There are 17 residues in the CDR3. The CDR3 region is CASSSPASASSSYEQYF. The CDR3 DNA follows: TGTGCCAGCAGTTCCCCCGCCTCAGCTAGTTCCTCCTACGAGCAGTACTTC.